These 23 T cell receptor beta chains originate from one sample sequenced in a study of blood T cell repertoires in COVID-19. Generated by immunoSEQ multiplex PCR, the TCRdb table keeps only in-frame clones and is missing some. The sample records around 130,000 clones, approximately 90% being singletons. Sequencing was done on a sample of peripheral blood. The receptor source for this set is a middle-aged man with active or convalescent COVID-19.

The rearrangement joins TRBV3-1 (or the pseudogene TRBV3-2) to TRBJ1-2, with D possibly matching TRBD1 (5 bases). The CDR3 length is 13 residues. CDR1 is LGHDT, CDR2 YNNKEL, per germline (reference sequence). Trimming shortened V by 1 base and J by 7 bases, and 10 bases separated the two germline ends. The CDR3 coding sequence is TGTGCCAGCAGCCAAGCCAGGGTCTCTGGCTACACCTTC. Its translation: CASSQARVSGYTF.

The CDR3 DNA reads as TGTGCCAGCAGATCGGGGTCGACTAACTATGGCTACACCTTC. Encoded protein: CASRSGSTNYGYTF. The genes are TRBV28 and TRBJ1-2; the D is unclear. Per the germline V gene, CDR1 is MDHEN and CDR2 is SYDVKM. This CDR3 region has 14 residues. V was shortened by 6 bases and J by 0 bases, with 11 bases between the two germline ends.

This chain joins TRBV10-2 and TRBJ1-6; a weak D match, TRBD1 (6 bases). The germline V gene encodes CDR1 WSHSY and CDR2 SAAADI. The CDR3 totals 15 residues. V lost 2 bases, J lost 3 bases, and 8 bases lay in between. The CDR3 nucleotides read TGCGCCAGCAGTGAGAGGGGGAGCTATAATTCACCCCTCCACTTT. Translating it yields CASSERGSYNSPLHF.

The chain couples TRBV10-1 to TRBJ2-7; D unclear. The germline V and J ends were trimmed by 0 bases and 2 bases, with 8 bases remaining between them. Germline CDR1 WNHNN, CDR2 SYGVQD (reference sequence). This CDR3 contains 14 residues. As DNA, the CDR3 is TGCGCCAGCAGTGAGTCTACAGTACCCTACGAGCAGTACTTC. This codes for CASSESTVPYEQYF.

The genes are TRBV9 and TRBJ2-5; 7 nucleotides agree with TRBD2. V trimming: 1 base; J trimming: 1 base; junction bases outside the gene matches: 4. The germline CDR1 and CDR2 sequences are SGDLS and YYNGEE. This CDR3 comprises 15 residues. The CDR3 coding sequence is TGTGCCAGCAGCGTAAGCGGGGTAGGCCAAGAGACCCAGTACTTC. It yields the protein CASSVSGVGQETQYF.

The chain combines TRBV5-1 with TRBJ1-4, with unresolved D. This CDR3 is built from 16 residues. The V end lost 1 base, the J end lost 0 bases, and 10 bases lay between the germline ends. Germline V gives CDR1 SGHRS, CDR2 YFSETQ. CDR3 nucleotides: TGCGCCAGCAGCTTGTTTCCGGGAACAACTAATGAAAAACTGTTTTTT. It specifies CASSLFPGTTNEKLFF.

The rearrangement uses TRBV7-8 and TRBJ2-3; TRBD2 matches 8 bases. The V gene's germline CDR1 is SGHVS and CDR2 FQNEAQ. The CDR3 sequence is 16 residues long. The trim removed 5 bases at V and 3 bases at J, leaving 10 bases unmatched. The CDR3: CASSLRGGAGTDTQYF. The CDR3 DNA reads TGTGCCAGCAGCCTACGGGGGGGGGCTGGGACAGATACGCAGTATTTT. Full variable domain (outside the CDR3, taken from reference TRBV7-8 and TRBJ2-3): GAGVSQSPRYKVAKRGQDVALRCDPISGHVSLFWYQQALGQGPEFLTYFQNEAQLDKSGLPSDRFFAERPEGSVSTLKIQRTQQEDSAVYLCASSLRGGAGTDTQYFGPGTRLTVL.

The rearrangement joins TRBV7-2 to TRBJ1-1; possibly TRBD1 for D (5 bases). V was shortened by 5 bases and J by 1 base, with 11 bases between the two germline ends. The CDR3 contains 14 residues. Germline-derived CDR1 and CDR2 are SGHTA and FQGNSA. Here the CDR3 reads CASSLTAGNTEAFF. CDR3 DNA: TGTGCCAGCAGCCTGACAGCAGGGAACACTGAAGCTTTCTTT. Variable domain in full (rest from reference TRBV7-2 and TRBJ1-1): GAGVSQSPSNKVTEKGKDVELRCDPISGHTALYWYRQSLGQGLEFLIYFQGNSAPDKSGLPSDRFSAERTGGSVSTLTIQRTQQEDSAVYLCASSLTAGNTEAFFGQGTRLTVV.

The gene calls are TRBV29-1 and TRBJ2-1; 10 nucleotides align to TRBD2. CDR1 and CDR2 (germline): SQVTM, ANQGSEA. This CDR3 has 16 residues. V dropped 4 bases and J dropped 0; count of bases not matched to a gene: 6. The CDR3: CSVARLAGLSYNEQFF. The CDR3 bases are TGCAGCGTTGCACGACTAGCGGGCCTCTCCTACAATGAGCAGTTCTTC.

This chain links TRBV27 with TRBJ2-1; 7 positions match TRBD2. The CDR3 spans 14 residues. Losses at the gene ends were 6 bases for V and 5 bases for J; bases not matched to a gene: 7. The germline V gene encodes CDR1 MNHEY and CDR2 SMNVEV (reference sequence). DNA for the CDR3: TGTGCCAGCAGGCTAAAGCGGGGACACAATGAGCAGTTCTTC. It translates to CASRLKRGHNEQFF.

A few counts support this clone. The rearrangement uses TRBV9 and TRBJ2-7; 13 bases are a match to TRBD2. J gave up 9 bases and V 0 bases, and 0 bases lay outside the gene matches. CDR3 length: 13 residues. From germline, CDR1 is SGDLS and CDR2 YYNGEE. CDR3 residues: CASSVGLAGGQYF. The CDR3 DNA is TGTGCCAGCAGCGTAGGACTAGCGGGGGGGCAGTACTTC.

V is TRBV4-2 and J is TRBJ2-4; TRBD2 agrees at 14 bases. In germline, CDR1 is LGHNA, CDR2 YNFKEQ. The J segment lost 7 bases and the V segment lost 3 bases, leaving 2 bases of the junction unmatched. The length of the CDR3 is 15 residues. The CDR3, as DNA: TGTGCCAGCAGCCACGGGACTAGCGGGAGTAACATTCAGTACTTC. The encoded protein is CASSHGTSGSNIQYF.

The chain joins TRBV28 to TRBJ1-1; D remains unclear. Germline V gene data show CDR1 as MDHEN and CDR2 as SYDVKM. V lost 4 bases to trimming and J lost 2 bases, with 14 bases between them. The CDR3 runs 15 residues. The CDR3 spells CASSSLFPDNTEAFF. The CDR3 nucleotides read TGTGCCAGCAGTTCCCTGTTTCCAGATAACACTGAAGCTTTCTTT.

This chain links TRBV18 with TRBJ2-7; D is possibly TRBD2 (5 bases). This CDR3 region has 13 residues. Per germline, CDR1 KGHSH and CDR2 LQKENI. V lost 3 bases and J 3 bases, leaving 9 bases between the germline ends. The CDR3 protein is CASSPGDDYEQYF. The CDR3 DNA sequence: TGTGCCAGCTCACCGGGAGACGACTACGAGCAGTACTTC.

The chain couples TRBV12-3 or TRBV12-4 to TRBJ1-1; D might be TRBD1 (6 bases). The V and J ends lost 6 bases and 3 bases respectively, with 11 bases between them. The CDR3 extends over 13 amino acids. The CDR3 protein is CASRGGQYTEAFF. The CDR3 bases are TGTGCCAGCAGGGGCGGACAGTACACTGAAGCTTTCTTT.

This clone appeared once. The chain uses TRBV7-9 and TRBJ2-1; tentatively, D is TRBD1 (6 bases). The CDR3 is 15 residues long. V dropped 3 bases and J dropped 5 bases, with 14 bases sitting between them. Per the germline V gene, CDR1 is SEHNR and CDR2 is FQNEAQ (reference sequence). CDR3 sequence (DNA): TGTGCCAGCAGCTTCTGGGGTGGACAGAACAATGAGCAGTTCTTC. Translating gives CASSFWGGQNNEQFF.

The J gene is TRBJ2-2, the V gene TRBV10-3; possibly TRBD2 for D (5 bases). The CDR3 runs to 17 residues. V was pared by 0 bases and J by 0 bases, with 11 bases between. Germline values: CDR1 ENHRY, CDR2 SYGVKD. CDR3: CAISESTRGSNTGELFF. The CDR3 nucleotides are TGTGCCATCAGTGAGTCGACTCGGGGATCGAACACCGGGGAGCTGTTTTTT.

The chain joins TRBV28 to TRBJ2-3; 11 nucleotides match TRBD2. The CDR3 totals 15 residues. Unmatched junction bases numbered 6, after V lost 4 bases and J lost 6 bases. Germline lookup yields CDR1 MDHEN and CDR2 SYDVKM. This chain's CDR3 is CASSSGTSGIDTQYF. The CDR3 DNA is TGTGCCAGCAGTTCCGGGACTAGCGGTATTGATACGCAGTATTTT.

This clone was detected a few times. The chain couples TRBV2 to TRBJ1-2, with 7 nucleotides matching TRBD1. CDR1 SNHLY and CDR2 FYNNEI come from the germline V gene. This CDR3 has 13 amino acids. V lost 7 bases and J lost 4; bases outside the gene matches: 6. The CDR3 DNA sequence: TGTGCCAGCATCGAAGGGGACAGCTATGGCTACACCTTC. It specifies CASIEGDSYGYTF.

This chain links TRBV11-3 with TRBJ2-6; no clear D gene. This CDR3 region has 14 residues. Trimming stripped 5 bases from V and 3 bases from J, with 8 bases between. Looked up from germline, CDR1 is SGHNT and CDR2 is YENEEA. The CDR3 bases are TGTGCCAGCAGCCCTCGGAGTGGGGCCAACGTCCTGACTTTC. Protein: CASSPRSGANVLTF.

Regarding this clone: A junction end diverges from the germline sequence, so it may reflect a read error. This chain uses TRBV11-2 with TRBJ2-2, with D perhaps matching TRBD2 (5 bases). CDR1 and CDR2 (germline): SGHAT, FQNNGV. The CDR3 is made up of 15 amino acids. The CDR3 nucleotides are TGTGCCAGCACGGAAGGTGGTGTTCGCACCGGGGAGCTATTTTTT. This gives the protein CASTEGGVRTGELFF.

The genes are TRBV25-1 and TRBJ2-1; 9 bases are a match to TRBD1. Germline loops: CDR1 MGHDK, CDR2 SYGVNS. The CDR3 consists of 16 residues. V lost 3 bases and J lost 5; bases outside the gene matches: 8. For the CDR3, the DNA is TGTGCCAGCAGTGATCATTCCGGGACAGGGAACAATGAGCAGTTCTTC. It specifies CASSDHSGTGNNEQFF.

The chain uses TRBV19 and TRBJ2-5; 9 bases line up with TRBD2. The CDR3 is made up of 15 amino acids. Germline V gene data show CDR1 as LNHDA and CDR2 as SQIVND (reference sequence). The ends lost 3 bases at V and 4 bases at J; junction bases unmatched: 6. The CDR3 DNA reads as TGTGCCAGTAGTATGGCGGGGGGGCAGGGAGAGACCCAGTACTTC. It is translated as CASSMAGGQGETQYF.